This TCR beta chain was observed in a study of CD8 T cells in ankylosing spondylitis. Trimming cost V 3 bases and J 1 base; bases outside gene matches: 3. The germline gives CDR1 SGHRS, CDR2 YFSETQ. There are 15 residues in the CDR3. Findings of the study overall: Clones linked to disease were reported to show significant enrichment in matched ankylosing spondylitis synovial fluid.

TCRdb used MiXCR to reprocess the 5' RACE reads, holding one entry per CDR3 protein. The sample lists fewer than 25,000 distinct CDR3 sequences; 10% to 15% were seen once. Ten or more counts support this clonotype. Its antigen is as yet unknown. The genes are TRBV5-1 and TRBJ1-4; 7 positions match TRBD1. Sample: blood. This TCR came from a male donor with ankylosing spondylitis or in good health (not recorded which). This CDR3 is CASSSNRGTNEKLFF. Here the CDR3 DNA reads TGCGCCAGCAGCTCAAACAGGGGAACTAATGAAAAACTGTTTTTT.